The 7 T cell receptor beta chains given below trace back to one sample, sequenced in a study of shared clonotypes between healthy human individuals. CD8 cells classed as naive were CD45RO-negative and positively selected for CCR7, excluding terminally differentiated effector memory CD45RA+ cells. The repertoire was sequenced with immunoSEQ multiplex PCR; TCRdb's copy has only in-frame clones and lacks some. Of around 2,000,000 clones in the sample, 85% to 95% are singletons; the top ten hold about 1.5%. The sample consisted of naive CD8+ T cells from PBMCs. All receptors derive from a man aged 18 to 35 in good health. Some clones in this sample may be carry-over from other donors' samples.

The chain recombines TRBV6-5 with TRBJ2-1; 7 nucleotides agree with TRBD1. The CDR3 loop spans 14 amino acids. From germline, CDR1 is MNHEY and CDR2 SVGAGI. The V and J ends lost 8 bases and 6 bases, in that order; junction bases with no gene match: 10. CDR3 protein: CASASLQGPNEQFF. Here the CDR3 DNA reads TGTGCCAGCGCCTCTTTACAGGGGCCCAATGAGCAGTTCTTC.

This clone has a handful of counts. The chain uses TRBV4-1 and TRBJ1-1, with 10 bases aligning to TRBD1. The CDR3 has 18 residues. Germline values: CDR1 MGHRA, CDR2 YSYEKL. V was pared by 0 bases and J by 2 bases, with 9 bases of the junction left unmatched. As DNA, the CDR3 is TGCGCCAGCAGCCAAGACCGGGACAGGGGCCTGTACAACACTGAAGCTTTCTTT. This gives the protein CASSQDRDRGLYNTEAFF.

Of note for this clone: Other DNA variants within this sample encode the same CDR3. This chain joins TRBV5-4 and TRBJ2-7; D remains unclear. The CDR3 is made up of 13 amino acids. Germline V gene lookup returns CDR1 SGHNT and CDR2 YYREEE (reference sequence). The germline V and J ends were trimmed by 4 bases and 0 bases, with 8 bases remaining between them. The CDR3 DNA reads as TGTGCCAGCAGCCCGGATGGCTCCTACGAGCAGTACTTC. Translated: CASSPDGSYEQYF.

A note on this clone: Possible read error: a much larger clone is one base away. The chain uses TRBV4-2 and TRBJ2-3; TRBD2 matches at 10 bases. Losses at the gene ends were 4 bases for V and 1 base for J; bases not matched to a gene: 2. Germline V gene lookup returns CDR1 LGHNA and CDR2 YNFKEQ. The CDR3 covers 15 residues. CDR3 nucleotide sequence: TGTGCCAGCAGCCGTCTAGCGGGAGGCACAGATACGCAGTATTTT. Amino acid sequence: CASSRLAGGTDTQYF.

This clone came up a few times. V gene TRBV6-5 combines with J gene TRBJ1-5; D remains unclear. Germline V gene sequence: CDR1 MNHEY, CDR2 SVGAGI. The ends were cut back, 6 bases at V and 6 bases at J, with 9 bases in the middle. The CDR3 totals 12 residues. DNA for the CDR3: TGTGCCAGCAGCGAACTGGGTCAGCCCCAGCATTTT. Residues: CASSELGQPQHF.

V and J are TRBV27 and TRBJ2-3, with 10 positions matching TRBD1. Germline values: CDR1 MNHEY, CDR2 SMNVEV (reference sequence). The CDR3 covers 13 residues. The trim removed 3 bases at V and 8 bases at J, leaving 2 bases unmatched. The CDR3 coding sequence is TGTGCCAGCAGTTTGGGACAGGGGAGTACGCAGTATTTT. Its protein product is CASSLGQGSTQYF.

This clone was seen only once. The J gene is TRBJ2-7, the V gene TRBV5-8, with D unresolved. V was pared by 2 bases and J by 6 bases, with 15 bases between. The germline CDR1 and CDR2 sequences are SGHTS and YDEGEE. CDR3 length: 14 residues. The CDR3 nucleotides are TGTGCCAGCAGCTTCCGGTTAGAAGTTTTCGAGCAGTACTTC. Its translation: CASSFRLEVFEQYF.